The TCR beta chain described here comes from a study of cytotoxic CD8 clonotypes in ibrutinib-treated CLL. Whole-study findings and limits: Pretreatment clonality was elevated relative to age-matched healthy donors and paralleled circulating CD8+ T-cell counts. Clonality went up at ibrutinib response and then declined back toward baseline at progression.

Targeted sequencing depth ranged from 1 in 200,000 to 1 in 1 million T cells. This table comes from immunoSEQ multiplex PCR, and its TCRdb copy is limited to in-frame clones, with some not included. The table has 35,000 to 50,000 clones, 60% to 80% seen once; the top ten hold roughly 12%. With V trimmed by 1 base and J by 5 bases, 3 bases remained unmatched. Germline V gene lookup returns CDR1 SGHAT and CDR2 FQNNGV. This CDR3 has 15 amino acids. In regard to this clone: Its antigen is undetermined.

Sequenced material: PBMCs, taken after 12 months of ibrutinib treatment. The sequence came from a human donor with chronic lymphocytic leukemia. The chain employs TRBV11-2 and TRBJ2-1, with 9 bases fitting TRBD2. The CDR3 reads CASSLGGLANNEQFF. In DNA form, the CDR3 reads TGTGCCAGCAGCTTAGGTGGACTAGCGAACAATGAGCAGTTCTTC.